Following are 32 T cell receptor beta chains from one sample sequenced in a study of blood T cells in healthy people across ages (dated by TCRdb to between 2015 and 2017). The library was prepared using 5' RACE. The sequencing machine was an Illumina HiSeq 2500. The second PCR ran for about 7 to 11 cycles and used a J-beta primer mix along with a sample-barcoded 5' primer. In-frame beta chains were kept once TCRdb had trimmed the public reads at Q25 with fastp and called clones with MiXCR. Entries are consolidated by CDR3 protein sequence, retaining the most common genes and DNA. In all, the sample holds approximately 900,000 distinct CDR3 sequences, and 25% to 35% of those were seen once. The ten most abundant clones make up roughly 10% of the sample. These data are also associated with another study on T cells of mothers and their children.

Material for sequencing was blood. These receptors were taken from a woman in her forties in good health.

The J gene is TRBJ1-2, the V gene TRBV7-2, with D hard to call. The CDR3 runs to 15 residues. Germline CDR1 SGHTA, CDR2 FQGNSA. Trimming pared 1 base from V and 0 bases from J, leaving 9 bases between. CDR3 sequence (DNA): TGTGCCAGCAGCTTAGTTACGGATTCTAACTATGGCTACACCTTC. Amino acid sequence: CASSLVTDSNYGYTF.

This clonotype occurred many times. V usage is TRBV12-3 or TRBV12-4 and J usage is TRBJ1-2; no firm D call. Trimming took 8 bases from V and 2 from J, leaving 12 bases between them. The CDR3 has 13 residues. This chain's CDR3 is CASGVGFNYGYTF. The CDR3 nucleotides are TGTGCCAGCGGCGTGGGATTCAACTATGGCTACACCTTC.

This clonotype was detected only once. The chain uses TRBV6-2 or TRBV6-3 and TRBJ1-5; no clear D gene. This CDR3 has 20 residues. Germline values: CDR1 MNHEY, CDR2 SVGEGT. V was shortened by 2 bases and J by 0 bases, with 23 bases between the two germline ends. CDR3 sequence: CASSYTVLEGAGYSNQPQHF. The CDR3 DNA reads TGTGCCAGCAGTTACACTGTTTTGGAAGGAGCGGGTTATAGCAATCAGCCCCAGCATTTT.

This clonotype was seen repeatedly, ten times or more. This sequence joins TRBV7-9 and TRBJ2-3; no reliable D call. The CDR3 loop spans 12 amino acids. V was trimmed by 2 bases and J by 7 bases, leaving 7 bases between them. Germline V lookup: CDR1 SEHNR, CDR2 FQNEAQ (reference sequence). CDR3 nucleotides: TGTGCCAGCAGCTTACTTGGGAATACGCAGTATTTT. It encodes CASSLLGNTQYF.

This clonotype showed up many times. The CDR3 nucleotides read TGCGCCAGCAGTGAACAGTCCACAGGGACCCAGTACTTC. It is translated as CASSEQSTGTQYF. V gene TRBV10-2 combines with J gene TRBJ2-5; D may be TRBD1 (5 bases). This CDR3 is 13 amino acids long. Trimming shortened V by 3 bases and J by 7 bases, and 12 bases separated the two germline ends. CDR1 is WSHSY, CDR2 SAAADI, per germline.

This clonotype was counted many times. CDR3 protein: CASSLARPGQGAYEQYF. The CDR3 nucleotides read TGTGCCAGCAGCTTAGCAAGGCCGGGACAGGGGGCCTACGAGCAGTACTTC. V gene TRBV7-2 combines with J gene TRBJ2-7; 11 bases are shared with TRBD1. This CDR3 contains 17 residues. Germline CDR1 is SGHTA and CDR2 is FQGNSA. Trimming cost V 0 bases and J 2 bases; bases outside gene matches: 6.

This clonotype was counted ten times or more. This chain joins TRBV5-5 and TRBJ2-2; D is unresolved. Between the trimmed V and J ends, which lost 0 bases and 2 bases, there was a span of 8 bases. CDR3 length equals 15 residues. Germline CDR1 reads SGHKS; CDR2 reads YYEKEE (reference sequence). In DNA form, the CDR3 reads TGTGCCAGCAGCTTGGCGGACCTAAACACCGGGGAGCTGTTTTTT. Translating it yields CASSLADLNTGELFF.

The chain is built from TRBV10-3 and TRBJ2-3; TRBD1 is a possible D gene (6 bases). CDR1 ENHRY and CDR2 SYGVKD come from the germline V gene. Trimming took off 4 bases at V and 3 bases at J, with 11 bases between the two ends. The CDR3 totals 14 residues. The CDR3 is CAISGGPETDTQYF. CDR3 nucleotide sequence: TGTGCCATCAGTGGGGGGCCGGAGACAGATACGCAGTATTTT.

About this clonotype itself: A much more abundant neighbour one base away suggests this may be a read error. This chain uses TRBV7-2 with TRBJ1-2; perhaps TRBD1 as D (5 bases). CDR1 is SGHTA and CDR2 is FQGNSA in the germline V gene. The CDR3 extends over 13 amino acids. The V end lost 5 bases, the J end lost 8 bases, and 15 bases lay between the germline ends. The CDR3 loop reads CASSIDSGVGYTF. The DNA of the CDR3 is TGTGCCAGCAGCATCGACAGTGGGGTCGGCTACACCTTC.

The chain joins TRBV6-6 to TRBJ2-3, with 13 bases identical to TRBD2. There are 17 residues in the CDR3. CDR1 is MNHNY and CDR2 is SVGAGI in the germline V gene (reference sequence). Trimming took 4 bases from V and 1 from J; bases not matched to a gene: 5. The CDR3 region has the DNA TGTGCCAGCAGTTTACTAGCGGGGGGGCAGGGCACAGATACGCAGTATTTT. Protein product: CASSLLAGGQGTDTQYF.

The CDR3 loop is CSVVAGEKLFF. The DNA of the CDR3 is TGCAGCGTTGTAGCCGGGGAAAAACTGTTTTTT. The chain links TRBV29-1 to TRBJ1-4; no clear D gene. The CDR3 length is 11 residues. Trimming took 4 bases from V and 8 from J, leaving 8 bases between them. Germline V gene data show CDR1 as SQVTM and CDR2 as ANQGSEA.

Many counts were recorded for this clonotype. V gene TRBV29-1 combines with J gene TRBJ2-6, with D unclear. CDR3 length: 15 amino acids. Germline V CDR1 and CDR2: SQVTM, ANQGSEA. V was shortened by 5 bases and J by 1 base, with 12 bases between the two germline ends. The CDR3 reads CSVHSRQSGANVLTF. CDR3 in DNA: TGCAGCGTTCACAGCCGACAATCTGGGGCCAACGTCCTGACTTTC.

This clonotype was counted only a few times. The chain has TRBV5-1 and TRBJ2-7, with D perhaps matching TRBD2 (5 bases). V was cut by 2 bases and J by 5 bases, with 20 bases left in between. Per the germline V gene, CDR1 is SGHRS and CDR2 is YFSETQ. This CDR3 contains 16 residues. The CDR3 region is CASSLMEASRNHEQYF. In DNA form, the CDR3 reads TGCGCCAGCAGCTTAATGGAGGCGTCTCGGAATCACGAGCAGTACTTC.

A remark on this clonotype: A much larger clone is a single base away; this may be a read error. The gene calls are TRBV6-6 and TRBJ1-2, with 12 positions matching TRBD1. The CDR3 spans 15 residues. Germline V gives CDR1 MNHNY, CDR2 SVGAGI (reference sequence). The CDR3 loop is CASSRGDRGPYGHTF. The CDR3 bases are TGTGCCAGCAGCCGAGGGGACAGGGGGCCCTATGGCCACACCTTC.

This chain joins TRBV15 and TRBJ1-1; D is perhaps TRBD1 (5 bases). Germline loops: CDR1 LNHNV, CDR2 YYDKDF (reference sequence). Deletions cut 3 bases from V and 5 bases from J, with 10 bases between. The CDR3 totals 13 residues. The CDR3 DNA reads TGTGCCACCAGCAGGCGAGGGGAAACTGAAGCTTTCTTT. Its translation is CATSRRGETEAFF.

This rearrangement joins TRBV28 to TRBJ2-7, with 8 bases lining up with TRBD1. This CDR3 comprises 16 residues. Germline values: CDR1 MDHEN, CDR2 SYDVKM. V trimming: 5 bases; J trimming: 0 bases; junction bases outside the gene matches: 9. The CDR3: CASSPTGAPYSYEQYF. Here the CDR3 DNA reads TGTGCCAGCAGTCCGACAGGGGCTCCCTACTCCTACGAGCAGTACTTC.

A note on this clonotype: This may stem from a read error, because a much larger clone lies one nucleotide away. This rearrangement joins TRBV14 to TRBJ2-5; D remains unclear. CDR3 size: 12 residues. Trimming removed 2 bases at V and 3 bases at J, with 4 bases between. Germline CDR1 is SGHDN and CDR2 is FVKESK. CDR3: CASSQSEETQYF. The CDR3 DNA sequence: TGTGCCAGCAGCCAATCTGAAGAGACCCAGTACTTC.

In its sample, this clonotype was seen once. A much larger clone differs from this one at a single base, so this may be a read error. V usage is TRBV18 and J usage is TRBJ2-1, with no clear D. Germline V gene sequence: CDR1 KGHSH, CDR2 LQKENI. The CDR3 runs to 13 residues. The CDR3 coding sequence is TGTACCAGCTCACCCCACAAATACAATGAGCAGTTCTTC. Protein: CTSSPHKYNEQFF.

Concerning this clonotype: A much larger clonotype is one base distant, so this may be a read error. This chain's CDR3 is CTIAIQINPYEQYF. The CDR3, as DNA: TGTACCATAGCAATCCAGATAAATCCATACGAGCAGTACTTC. The rearrangement joins TRBV28 to TRBJ2-7, with D hard to call. Looked up from germline, CDR1 is MDHEN and CDR2 is SYDVKM. The CDR3 length is 14 residues. The full variable domain, in which reference TRBV28 and TRBJ2-7 provide the parts outside the CDR3, is DVKVTQSSRYLVKRTGEKVFLECVQDMDHENMFWYRQDPGLGLRLIYFSYDVKMKEKGDIPEGYSVSREKKERFSLILESASTNQTSMYLCTIAIQINPYEQYFGPGTRLTVT.

This clonotype was counted at least ten times. The chain couples TRBV18 to TRBJ1-4, with D hard to call. Per germline, CDR1 KGHSH and CDR2 LQKENI. There are 15 residues in the CDR3. The V and J ends lost 5 bases and 0 bases respectively, with 10 bases between them. The DNA of the CDR3 is TGTGCCAGCTCAGAATTCAGGTCAACTAATGAAAAACTGTTTTTT. This sequence encodes CASSEFRSTNEKLFF.

The sample holds a few counts of this clonotype. The chain is built from TRBV5-1 and TRBJ2-1; 8 bases align to TRBD1. Germline CDR1 reads SGHRS; CDR2 reads YFSETQ. The CDR3 sequence is 16 residues long. The junction had 12 bases not matched to a gene; V was cut back by 4 bases and J by 6 bases. In nucleotides, the CDR3 is TGCGCCAGCAGCATCCTTCAGGGGGCGCGTCTCAATGAGCAGTTCTTC. Translating gives CASSILQGARLNEQFF.

The J gene is TRBJ2-7, the V gene TRBV25-1, with D possibly matching TRBD2 (5 bases). The V and J ends lost 7 bases and 2 bases respectively, with 9 bases between them. CDR3 length: 12 amino acids. Germline lookup yields CDR1 MGHDK and CDR2 SYGVNS. CDR3 bases: TGTGCCAGCACCTCCGGGGCCTACGAGCAGTACTTC. It yields the protein CASTSGAYEQYF.

This clonotype has just a few counts. The chain uses TRBV7-6 and TRBJ1-4; perhaps TRBD1 as D (5 bases). In germline, CDR1 is SGHVS, CDR2 FNYEAQ. The CDR3 totals 14 residues. V gave up 5 bases and J gave up 3 bases, with 10 bases separating them. The CDR3 sequence: CASSVREANEKLFF. The CDR3 region has the DNA TGTGCCAGCAGCGTCAGGGAGGCTAATGAAAAACTGTTTTTT.

In this sample, this clonotype turned up many times. The chain joins TRBV7-8 to TRBJ2-7, with D hard to call. The CDR3 has 11 amino acids. V dropped 5 bases and J dropped 4 bases, with 6 bases sitting between them. The germline V gene encodes CDR1 SGHVS and CDR2 FQNEAQ. The CDR3 is CASSLHYEQYF. Here the CDR3 DNA reads TGTGCCAGCAGCCTCCATTACGAGCAGTACTTC.

This clonotype has a single count. A much larger clone is a single base away; this may be a read error. The rearrangement joins TRBV20-1 to TRBJ2-4; D is undetermined. The DNA end is a closer match to TRBJ2-7, so the J assignment may be wrong. The CDR3 totals 13 residues. Germline CDR1 reads DFQATT; CDR2 reads SNEGSKA (reference sequence). The CDR3 protein is CSATPRVEDEQYF. In DNA form, the CDR3 reads TGCAGTGCTACGCCCCGGGTGGAAGACGAGCAGTACTTC.

V gene TRBV12-3 or TRBV12-4 combines with J gene TRBJ1-1, with D hard to call. CDR3 length: 12 amino acids. Trimming removed 5 bases at V and 10 bases at J, with 14 bases between. The CDR3 region has the DNA TGTGCCAGCAGTCGCGTTGGCTTAGGAGCTTTCTTT. Translated, it gives CASSRVGLGAFF.

On this clonotype itself: This may stem from a read error, because a much larger clone lies one nucleotide away. The rearrangement uses TRBV10-3 and TRBJ2-1; D is unresolved. The CDR3 runs 12 residues. V was pared by 3 bases and J by 2 bases, with 2 bases between. The germline CDR1 and CDR2 sequences are ENHRY and SYGVKD. CDR3 DNA: TGTGCCATCAGTGAAGCCTACAATGAGCAGTTCTTC. Translating gives CAISEAYNEQFF.

As concerns this clonotype: Being one base from a much bigger clone, this may be a read error. The chain is built from TRBV28 and TRBJ2-5, with TRBD2 as a possible D gene (7 bases). CDR3 length: 14 residues. The germline V gene has CDR1 MDHEN and CDR2 SYDVKM. V was shortened by 6 bases and J by 4 bases, with 15 bases between the two germline ends. The CDR3 DNA is TGTGCCAGCAGGATGGACGGGGGGCGAGAGACCCAGTACTTC. Its translation is CASRMDGGRETQYF.

This clonotype was recorded a few times. The chain carries TRBV5-4 and TRBJ2-5; 8 nucleotides line up with TRBD1. This CDR3 has 15 amino acids. After removal of 4 bases from V and 5 bases from J, the junction contained 10 bases not matched to a gene. CDR1 and CDR2 (germline): SGHNT, YYREEE (reference sequence). The CDR3 nucleotides are TGTGCCAGCAGCAAGCCCTGGACAGGGACGGAGACCCAGTACTTC. This codes for CASSKPWTGTETQYF. Looking up the rest from reference TRBV5-4 and TRBJ2-5 gives the full variable domain: ETGVTQSPTHLIKTRGQQVTLRCSSQSGHNTVSWYQQALGQGPQFIFQYYREEENGRGNFPPRFSGLQFPNYSSELNVNALELDDSALYLCASSKPWTGTETQYFGPGTRLLVL.

The chain uses TRBV9 and TRBJ1-3; 7 bases agree with TRBD1. The V and J ends lost 3 bases and 0 bases, in that order; junction bases with no gene match: 6. The germline V gene encodes CDR1 SGDLS and CDR2 YYNGEE. This CDR3 is built from 16 residues. CDR3 nucleotides: TGTGCCAGCAGCGGGGGGACAGTTGACTCTGGAAACACCATATATTTT. The encoded protein is CASSGGTVDSGNTIYF.

This clonotype has a count of ten or more. The gene calls are TRBV7-8 and TRBJ1-2; 7 bases match TRBD1. The CDR3 is 17 amino acids. Germline trimming cut 3 bases from V and 1 base from J; bases unmatched to any gene: 11. CDR1 and CDR2 from the germline V gene are SGHVS and FQNEAQ. This chain's CDR3 is CASSFRQGSGINYGYTF. The CDR3, as DNA: TGTGCCAGCAGCTTCCGACAGGGTAGTGGCATTAACTATGGCTACACCTTC. The complete variable domain, with remaining parts taken from reference TRBV7-8 and TRBJ1-2, reads GAGVSQSPRYKVAKRGQDVALRCDPISGHVSLFWYQQALGQGPEFLTYFQNEAQLDKSGLPSDRFFAERPEGSVSTLKIQRTQQEDSAVYLCASSFRQGSGINYGYTFGSGTRLTVV.

Notes on this clonotype: One base away lies a much larger clone, so this may be a sequencing read error. The chain employs TRBV20-1 and TRBJ1-1; 7 nucleotides match TRBD1. Germline loops: CDR1 DFQATT, CDR2 SNEGSKA (reference sequence). CDR3 size: 15 residues. J lost 3 bases, V lost 1 base, and 8 bases had no gene match. In nucleotides, the CDR3 is TGCAGTGCTAGAGGGGACAGAAATTTAGACACTGAAGCTTTCTTT. As protein: CSARGDRNLDTEAFF.